What follows are 5 T cell receptor beta chains derived from one specimen sequenced in a study of shared clonotypes between healthy human individuals. The repertoire was sequenced with immunoSEQ multiplex PCR; TCRdb's copy has only in-frame clones and lacks some. Seen here are roughly 1,500,000 clones, approximately 98.5% observed once, and the top ten hold approximately 0.38%. The sequenced sample was naive CD4+ T cells sorted from blood. Sample subset: CD45RA+ positively selected. The receptors originated from a man aged 25 to 40 in good health.

For this clone: Different DNA sequences within this sample yield the same CDR3. This chain joins TRBV5-1 and TRBJ2-6; weak D call: TRBD2 (6 bases). Germline CDR1 reads SGHRS; CDR2 reads YFSETQ. The CDR3 runs to 15 residues. The V end lost 0 bases, the J end lost 2 bases, and 6 bases lay between the germline ends. This CDR3 reads CASSLGLAGANVLTF. CDR3 DNA sequence: TGCGCCAGCAGCTTGGGACTAGCTGGGGCCAACGTCCTGACTTTC.

V and J are TRBV5-6 and TRBJ2-3, with TRBD2 matching over 9 bases. Germline CDR1 is SGHDT and CDR2 is YYEEEE. Trimming cost V 0 bases and J 2 bases; bases outside gene matches: 4. The CDR3 is made up of 16 amino acids. The CDR3 DNA reads TGTGCCAGCAGCTTGGCGCCTAGCGGGACCACAGATACGCAGTATTTT. Translation: CASSLAPSGTTDTQYF.

V gene TRBV10-1 combines with J gene TRBJ1-1; D perhaps matches TRBD1 (5 bases). CDR3 size: 14 residues. V gave up 4 bases and J gave up 1 base, with 10 bases separating them. The germline gives CDR1 WNHNN, CDR2 SYGVQD (reference sequence). Here the CDR3 DNA reads TGCGCCAGCAGTGGGGGGGTCGCGAACACTGAAGCTTTCTTT. It yields the protein CASSGGVANTEAFF.

The CDR3 loop reads CASSLEYGGRPDEQYF. The CDR3 coding sequence is TGTGCCAGCAGCTTAGAGTATGGGGGAAGGCCCGACGAGCAGTACTTC. The chain uses TRBV7-8 and TRBJ2-7, with D perhaps matching TRBD1 or TRBD2 (5 bases each). The CDR3 runs 16 residues. Per the germline V gene, CDR1 is SGHVS and CDR2 is FQNEAQ. V gave up 1 base and J gave up 5 bases, with 18 bases separating them.

This chain joins TRBV5-1 and TRBJ1-1; TRBD1 matches at 8 bases. The germline V gene has CDR1 SGHRS and CDR2 YFSETQ. The V and J ends lost 4 bases and 5 bases, in that order; junction bases with no gene match: 4. The CDR3 covers 13 residues. The chain's CDR3 is CASSQTGATEAFF. The CDR3, as DNA: TGCGCCAGCAGCCAGACAGGGGCGACTGAAGCTTTCTTT.